Listed below are T cell receptor beta chains from one sample, sequenced in a study of Tregs in tolerant kidney transplant recipients. Using immunoSEQ multiplex PCR, the repertoire was profiled, and TCRdb retains in-frame clones only, with some absent. This sample has about 94,000 clones, with over 85% found just once. Material: CD4+ T cells from blood, obtained before the transplant. These receptor sequences come from a human donor who received a combined kidney and bone marrow transplant. Both conserved end residues are part of each CDR3. Each record gives: J gene, D gene, V gene, clone size, CDR3 DNA, CDR3 protein. D genes are given only for firm matches. Clone size is given for some rows only: seen once, a few or many times, or a class if the clone is expanded.

J: TRBJ1-4
D: NA
V: TRBV30
size: NA
DNA: TGTGCCTGGAACTTTAATGAAAAACTGTTTTTT
CDR3: CAWNFNEKLFF

J: TRBJ2-7
D: NA
V: TRBV9
size: once
DNA: TGTGCCAGCAGCGAGGGGGATCCCTGGGAAGCCTACGAGCAGTACTTC
CDR3: CASSEGDPWEAYEQYF

J: TRBJ2-3
D: TRBD2
V: TRBV5-1
size: NA
DNA: TGCGCCAGCAGCTTGGGACTAGCGGGGGGCACAGATACGCAGTATTTT
CDR3: CASSLGLAGGTDTQYF

J: TRBJ2-3
D: TRBD2
V: TRBV5-1
size: NA
DNA: TGCGCCAGCAGCTTGATGGGACTAGCGGGTTCTGATACGCAGTATTTT
CDR3: CASSLMGLAGSDTQYF

J: TRBJ2-2
D: TRBD2
V: TRBV2
size: NA
DNA: TGTGCCACTCACGGACTAGCGGGAGGGTCGAGCGGGGAGCTGTTTTTT
CDR3: CATHGLAGGSSGELFF

J: TRBJ1-6
D: TRBD1
V: TRBV5-1
size: NA
DNA: TGCGCCAGCAGCTTGGTGGGACAGCCTAATTCCCCCCTCCACTTT
CDR3: CASSLVGQPNSPLHF

J: TRBJ2-5
D: TRBD2
V: TRBV5-4
size: NA
DNA: TGTGCCACCCAGAGGCAGGTAGCGGGGGAGGAGACCCAGTACTTC
CDR3: CATQRQVAGEETQYF

J: TRBJ2-3
D: TRBD1
V: TRBV6-1
size: NA
DNA: TGTGCCAGCAGTGAAACAGGGGTCGCGCAGTATTTT
CDR3: CASSETGVAQYF

J: TRBJ2-3
D: NA
V: TRBV4-3
size: NA
DNA: TGCGCCAGCAGCCAAGGGGTCGGGAACACAGATACGCAGTATTTT
CDR3: CASSQGVGNTDTQYF

J: TRBJ1-1
D: NA
V: TRBV10-3
size: NA
DNA: TGTGCCATCAGTGAGTCAGGACACAGGAACACTGAAGCTTTCTTT
CDR3: CAISESGHRNTEAFF

J: TRBJ2-7
D: NA
V: TRBV9
size: NA
DNA: TGTGCCAGCAGCGTTGCCCCGGACAGACACTACGAGCAGTACTTC
CDR3: CASSVAPDRHYEQYF

J: TRBJ1-2
D: TRBD1
V: TRBV5-1
size: NA
DNA: TGCGCCAGCAGCCCGGACAGGGGGCGCGATGGCTACACCTTC
CDR3: CASSPDRGRDGYTF

J: TRBJ1-3
D: NA
V: TRBV5-6
size: NA
DNA: TGTGCCAGCAGCAGGAGGTCTATTTTCTCTGGAAACACCATATATTTT
CDR3: CASSRRSIFSGNTIYF

J: TRBJ2-5
D: TRBD2
V: TRBV2
size: NA
DNA: TGTGCCAGCACCGAGGGACTAGCGGGAGGTTGGGAGACCCAGTACTTC
CDR3: CASTEGLAGGWETQYF

J: TRBJ2-6
D: TRBD2
V: TRBV4-1
size: once
DNA: TGCGCCAGCAGCCAAGTTCCGAGACTAGCTTACCTGGAAGCTGGGGCCAACGTCCTGACTTTC
CDR3: CASSQVPRLAYLEAGANVLTF

J: TRBJ2-2
D: TRBD2
V: TRBV2
size: NA
DNA: TGTGCCAGCGACACCCGGACTAGCCCCGGGGAGCTGTTTTTT
CDR3: CASDTRTSPGELFF

J: TRBJ2-1
D: NA
V: TRBV5-1
size: NA
DNA: TGCGCCAGCAGCTTGATTGGGGGCGCCTACAATGAGCAGTTCTTC
CDR3: CASSLIGGAYNEQFF

J: TRBJ2-1
D: TRBD2
V: TRBV19
size: NA
DNA: TGTGCCAGTAGTCTTCAGCGGGAGAGGGGCAATGAGCAGTTCTTC
CDR3: CASSLQRERGNEQFF

J: TRBJ2-5
D: NA
V: TRBV7-9
size: once
DNA: TGTGCCAGCAGCTCCCTGGGACTTGAGACCCAGTACTTC
CDR3: CASSSLGLETQYF

J: TRBJ2-7
D: TRBD2
V: TRBV6-1
size: few
DNA: TGTGCCAGCAGTTCCCAAGCGGGAGGGTCCTACGAGCAGTACTTC
CDR3: CASSSQAGGSYEQYF

J: TRBJ2-5
D: NA
V: TRBV4-1
size: NA
DNA: TGCGCCAGCAGCCAACTAGGGACCGGAGGGGAGACCCAGTACTTC
CDR3: CASSQLGTGGETQYF

J: TRBJ2-3
D: NA
V: TRBV7-8
size: NA
DNA: TGTGCCAGCAGCTTAGCGCGAGGGAAAACAGGGTGGACGCAGTATTTT
CDR3: CASSLARGKTGWTQYF

J: TRBJ2-7
D: NA
V: TRBV7-2
size: NA
DNA: TGTGCCAGCAGCTTAGTTTCAGGGTCTACCTACGAGCAGTACTTC
CDR3: CASSLVSGSTYEQYF

J: TRBJ1-1
D: NA
V: TRBV29-1
size: once
DNA: TGCAGCGTTGGGGCAGGGGACCGTACGGCTTTCTTT
CDR3: CSVGAGDRTAFF

J: TRBJ2-5
D: NA
V: TRBV5-1
size: NA
DNA: TGCGCCAGCAGCGCCCAAAAAGGGGGCCAAGAGACCCAGTACTTC
CDR3: CASSAQKGGQETQYF

J: TRBJ1-3
D: NA
V: TRBV11-3
size: NA
DNA: TGTGCCAGCAGTACAGGGTCCGGAAACACCATATATTTT
CDR3: CASSTGSGNTIYF

J: TRBJ2-1
D: TRBD2
V: TRBV9
size: NA
DNA: TGTGCCAGCAGCCGGACTAGCGGGGGCCTCTCCTACAATGAGCAGTTCTTC
CDR3: CASSRTSGGLSYNEQFF